The next 14 T cell receptor beta chains were all read from a single sample in a study of identical twins. TCRdb analysed the 5' RACE reads with MiXCR anew, one entry per CDR3 protein. The sample consists of 700,000 or so distinct CDR3 sequences, approximately 9% of them appearing once. The sample also formed part of further work on yellow fever vaccine responses in identical twins.

Sequenced sample: PBMCs. These receptors originate from a woman aged 18-35 years in good health.

The chain recombines TRBV7-8 with TRBJ2-7; TRBD1 aligns across 9 bases. The ends lost 2 bases at V and 1 base at J; junction bases unmatched: 15. The CDR3 totals 19 residues. CDR1 is SGHVS and CDR2 is FQNEAQ in the germline V gene. The CDR3 loop is CASSLYIGGGDRASYEQYF. The DNA of the CDR3 is TGTGCCAGCAGCTTATATATTGGTGGCGGGGACAGGGCTTCCTACGAGCAGTACTTC.

V is TRBV5-5 and J is TRBJ2-2, with 12 bases that match TRBD1. This CDR3 region has 16 residues. CDR1 SGHKS and CDR2 YYEKEE come from the germline V gene (reference sequence). The junction had 7 bases not matched to a gene; V was cut back by 2 bases and J by 8 bases. CDR3 sequence: CASSLLPGQGAGELFF. DNA of the CDR3: TGTGCCAGCAGCTTACTCCCGGGACAGGGGGCTGGGGAGCTGTTTTTT.

This clonotype was observed at least ten times. The gene calls are TRBV7-8 and TRBJ1-3; 9 bases map to TRBD1. The CDR3 runs to 16 residues. Trimming took 4 bases from V and 4 from J; bases not matched to a gene: 8. CDR1 SGHVS and CDR2 FQNEAQ come from the germline V gene. The CDR3, as DNA: TGTGCCAGCAGCTGGTCCGGGACAGGGTCCGGAAACACCATATATTTT. This codes for CASSWSGTGSGNTIYF.

This clonotype was observed a handful of times. V and J are TRBV6-1 and TRBJ2-6; 7 nucleotides align to TRBD2. J lost 0 bases, V lost 6 bases, and 2 bases had no gene match. From germline, CDR1 is MNHNS and CDR2 SASEGT. The CDR3 sequence is 15 residues long. For the CDR3, the DNA is TGTGCCAGCAGCCGGACTAGCTCTGGGGCCAACGTCCTGACTTTC. Protein sequence: CASSRTSSGANVLTF.

V and J are TRBV20-1 and TRBJ2-1; D unresolved. V dropped 2 bases and J dropped 7 bases, with 12 bases sitting between them. Germline V lookup: CDR1 DFQATT, CDR2 SNEGSKA (reference sequence). The CDR3 has 13 residues. The CDR3 loop is CSARFTGENEQFF. CDR3 DNA sequence: TGCAGTGCTAGATTTACGGGCGAGAATGAGCAGTTCTTC.

At least ten counts were recorded for this clonotype. CDR3 bases: TGTGCCAGCAGCCCCCCTGGGGATGCGAACACCGGGGAGCTGTTTTTT. Residues: CASSPPGDANTGELFF. This chain joins TRBV7-9 and TRBJ2-2; no firm D call. Germline CDR1 SEHNR, CDR2 FQNEAQ (reference sequence). The V gene lost 5 bases and the J gene lost 0 bases, with 13 bases spanning the gap. The CDR3 sequence is 16 residues long.

This clonotype was detected a few times. The J gene is TRBJ1-4, the V gene TRBV25-1; D gene uncertain. Trimming removed 4 bases from V and 7 bases from J, with 13 bases in between. The CDR3 contains 14 residues. Germline V gives CDR1 MGHDK, CDR2 SYGVNS. CDR3 nucleotide sequence: TGTGCCAGCAGTGGGTCGGAGCATACTGAAAAACTGTTTTTT. This codes for CASSGSEHTEKLFF.

This chain connects TRBV9 to TRBJ2-5; TRBD1 agrees at 8 bases. Per the germline V gene, CDR1 is SGDLS and CDR2 is YYNGEE. The CDR3 is 13 residues long. V was clipped by 4 bases and J by 3 bases; unmatched bases: 2. CDR3 bases: TGTGCCAGCAGCACGGGACAGGAAGAGACCCAGTACTTC. It translates to CASSTGQEETQYF.

The chain has TRBV15 and TRBJ1-1, with 7 bases fitting TRBD1. The germline CDR1 and CDR2 sequences are LNHNV and YYDKDF (reference sequence). The CDR3 extends over 17 amino acids. Trimming removed 0 bases from V and 3 bases from J; junction bases left unmatched: 10. The CDR3 DNA reads TGTGCCACCAGCAGAGAAACGACGACAGGGAAGGACACTGAAGCTTTCTTT. It encodes CATSRETTTGKDTEAFF.

This clonotype was observed a handful of times. The rearrangement joins TRBV6-2 or TRBV6-3 to TRBJ2-1; 7 bases line up with TRBD2. CDR1 and CDR2 from the germline V gene are MNHEY and SVGEGT. The CDR3 runs to 13 residues. V shed 5 bases, J shed 8 bases, and the junction held 6 bases outside the gene matches. The CDR3 protein is CASSGDYSYEQFF. CDR3 coding DNA: TGTGCCAGCAGTGGGGACTACTCCTATGAGCAGTTCTTC.

The sample holds a few counts of this clonotype. The J gene is TRBJ2-1, the V gene TRBV9; no reliable D call. The CDR3 is 15 residues long. Germline V gene lookup returns CDR1 SGDLS and CDR2 YYNGEE. The V and J ends lost 0 bases and 2 bases respectively, with 9 bases between them. CDR3 in amino acids: CASSVDGSTYNEQFF. In DNA, the CDR3 is TGTGCCAGCAGCGTAGATGGCAGCACCTACAATGAGCAGTTCTTC.

This sequence joins TRBV20-1 and TRBJ1-5; perhaps TRBD1 as D (6 bases). The CDR3 is 14 residues long. Deletions cut 6 bases from V and 0 bases from J, with 12 bases between. CDR1 is DFQATT and CDR2 is SNEGSKA in the germline V gene (reference sequence). The CDR3 sequence: CSAARTASNQPQHF. CDR3 sequence (DNA): TGCAGTGCAGCCCGGACAGCTAGCAATCAGCCCCAGCATTTT.

There are a few counts of this clonotype. This chain links TRBV20-1 with TRBJ2-7; D call uncertain. With 4 bases removed from V and 2 bases from J, the gap between germline ends came to 15 bases. The CDR3 totals 14 residues. Germline V CDR1 and CDR2: DFQATT, SNEGSKA (reference sequence). This CDR3 reads CSATRPGRPYEQYF. As DNA, the CDR3 is TGCAGTGCTACTCGTCCCGGGCGCCCCTACGAGCAGTACTTC.

This clonotype was counted many times. The gene calls are TRBV29-1 and TRBJ2-5; the D gene could be TRBD1 or TRBD2 (5 bases each). Germline CDR1 and CDR2: SQVTM and ANQGSEA. V lost 6 bases and J lost 2, with 10 bases in between. The CDR3 extends over 12 amino acids. The CDR3: CSVGRIQETQYF. Written as DNA, the CDR3 is TGCAGCGTGGGACGGATACAAGAGACCCAGTACTTC.